Below, 4 T cell receptor beta chains from the same sample are listed, as sequenced in a study of T-cell reconstitution after alpha-beta-depleted transplantation in children. TCRbeta library preparation incorporated unique molecular identifiers. TCRdb fed the PCR reads into MiXCR, producing one record per CDR3 protein. The data show some 190,000 distinct CDR3 sequences, with over 8.5% seen just once and roughly an eighth held by the top ten. Sequencing used PBMCs, obtained before TCRalphabeta/CD19-depleted stem cell transplant. Receptor source: a boy aged 2 to 9 with acute myeloid leukemia, due to receive a stem cell transplant.

This clonotype was counted only a few times. The chain is built from TRBV5-5 and TRBJ1-1, with TRBD1 matching 9 bases. Unmatched junction bases numbered 12, after V lost 2 bases and J lost 1 base. Germline loops: CDR1 SGHKS, CDR2 YYEKEE (reference sequence). CDR3 size: 18 residues. CDR3 sequence reads: CASSLTGTGSFPNTEAFF. The CDR3 coding sequence is TGTGCCAGCAGCTTAACCGGGACAGGGTCATTTCCGAACACTGAAGCTTTCTTT.

This clonotype was seen ten or more times. The chain carries TRBV6-2 or TRBV6-3 and TRBJ1-1; a weak D match, TRBD1 (6 bases). The V gene lost 4 bases and the J gene lost 7 bases, with 13 bases spanning the gap. CDR1 MNHEY and CDR2 SVGEGT come from the germline V gene. CDR3 length: 13 amino acids. CDR3 sequence: CASSWRGGSEAFF. The CDR3 nucleotides read TGTGCCAGCAGTTGGCGGGGGGGCAGTGAAGCTTTCTTT.

The chain couples TRBV12-2 to TRBJ1-1. TRBV12-2 constitutes a pseudogene. CDR3 length: 13 amino acids. CDR3 sequence reads: CASRFRRSAEAFF. The CDR3 DNA is TGTGCAAGTCGCTTTAGACGGAGCGCTGAAGCTTTCTTT.

Ten or more counts support this clonotype. The chain couples TRBV6-1 to TRBJ2-7; D is ambiguous. Trimming shortened V by 2 bases and J by 0 bases, and 8 bases separated the two germline ends. The germline CDR1 and CDR2 sequences are MNHNS and SASEGT. The CDR3 is 14 residues long. CDR3 loop: CASSETALSYEQYV. CDR3 bases: TGTGCCAGCAGTGAAACGGCCCTCTCCTACGAGCAGTACGTC.